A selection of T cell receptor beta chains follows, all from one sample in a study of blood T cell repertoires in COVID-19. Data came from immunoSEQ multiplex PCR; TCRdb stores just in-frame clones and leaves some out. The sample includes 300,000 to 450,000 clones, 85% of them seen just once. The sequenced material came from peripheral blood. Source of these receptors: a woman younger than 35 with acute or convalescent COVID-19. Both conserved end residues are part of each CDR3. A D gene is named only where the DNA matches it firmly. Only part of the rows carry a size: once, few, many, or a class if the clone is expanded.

DNA: TGTGCCAGCAGCCAAGCTTTGTCTAGCGGGGGGCCCTCCGTGTCGTATGAGCAGTTCTTC
CDR3: CASSQALSSGGPSVSYEQFF
D: TRBD2
V: TRBV4-2
J: TRBJ2-1
size: NA

DNA: TGTGCCAGCAGCATAACAGGAGCAGCAACTAATGAAAAACTGTTTTTT
CDR3: CASSITGAATNEKLFF
D: NA
V: TRBV7-9
J: TRBJ1-4
size: NA

DNA: TGTGCCAGCAGCCCGACTAGCGGCACCACAGATACGCAGTATTTT
CDR3: CASSPTSGTTDTQYF
D: TRBD2
V: TRBV2
J: TRBJ2-3
size: NA

DNA: TGTGCCAGCAGCTTAGTACCGGGGGGGGTCTACAATGAGCAGTTCTTC
CDR3: CASSLVPGGVYNEQFF
D: TRBD2
V: TRBV7-8
J: TRBJ2-1
size: NA

DNA: TGTGCCAGCAGCCTTTCAACCCTGGGACAGCAGTCCGAGCAGTACTTC
CDR3: CASSLSTLGQQSEQYF
D: TRBD1
V: TRBV3-1/TRBV3-2
J: TRBJ2-7
size: NA

DNA: TGTGCCAGCAGCTTAGAGGCGGAGGACGGAATTCTCTACAATGAGCAGTTCTTC
CDR3: CASSLEAEDGILYNEQFF
D: NA
V: TRBV7-6
J: TRBJ2-1
size: once

DNA: TGTGCCAGCAGGGACAGGGGTTCCTACGAGCAGTACTTC
CDR3: CASRDRGSYEQYF
D: TRBD1
V: TRBV2
J: TRBJ2-7
size: NA

DNA: TGTGCCAGTAGGGACAGGTCCGCCTACGAGCAGTACTTC
CDR3: CASRDRSAYEQYF
D: TRBD1
V: TRBV19
J: TRBJ2-7
size: NA

DNA: TGTGCCAGCAGCTTAAGAGAGGAGACCCAGTACTTC
CDR3: CASSLREETQYF
D: NA
V: TRBV7-8
J: TRBJ2-5
size: NA

DNA: TGTGCCAGCAGTGAAAGGTACAGTTTCGGAGAGACCCAGTACTTC
CDR3: CASSERYSFGETQYF
D: NA
V: TRBV6-1
J: TRBJ2-5
size: NA

DNA: TGTGCCAGCACCTTCTCCTACAATGAGCAGTTCTTC
CDR3: CASTFSYNEQFF
D: NA
V: TRBV6-5
J: TRBJ2-1
size: NA

DNA: TGTGCCAGCAGCTTGATAGGACAGGGTGAAAAACTGTTTTTT
CDR3: CASSLIGQGEKLFF
D: TRBD1
V: TRBV5-6
J: TRBJ1-4
size: NA

DNA: TGTGCCACCAGGTCAGGTCGGGAGCAGTTCTTC
CDR3: CATRSGREQFF
D: NA
V: TRBV24-1
J: TRBJ2-1
size: once

DNA: TGCGCCAGCAGCTTCTGGGGGACAGGGAGCGAGCAGTACTTC
CDR3: CASSFWGTGSEQYF
D: TRBD1
V: TRBV5-1
J: TRBJ2-7
size: NA

DNA: TGTGCCACCAGTGACCCGAAGAACCATCGCGGGCGCAATGAGCAGTTCTTC
CDR3: CATSDPKNHRGRNEQFF
D: NA
V: TRBV24-1
J: TRBJ2-1
size: once

DNA: TGTGCCAGCAGCTTGTGGCCGGGCGGGGGACTAGCGAAGGCAGATACGCAGTATTTT
CDR3: CASSLWPGGGLAKADTQYF
D: TRBD2
V: TRBV5-5
J: TRBJ2-3
size: once

DNA: TGTGCCAGCAGTGATTTAGGGACTAGTAAAGAGACCCAGTACTTC
CDR3: CASSDLGTSKETQYF
D: TRBD2
V: TRBV6-1
J: TRBJ2-5
size: NA

DNA: TGTGCCAGCAGCCCCGGGGCAGGGGGAAATCAGCCCCAGCATTTT
CDR3: CASSPGAGGNQPQHF
D: TRBD1
V: TRBV7-2
J: TRBJ1-5
size: NA

DNA: TGCGCCAGCAGCTTGGACCGGGGACAAGAGACCCAGTACTTC
CDR3: CASSLDRGQETQYF
D: NA
V: TRBV5-1
J: TRBJ2-5
size: NA

DNA: TGTGCCATCAGTGAGTCTATGGGCCTCTATGGCTACACCTTC
CDR3: CAISESMGLYGYTF
D: NA
V: TRBV10-3
J: TRBJ1-2
size: NA

DNA: TGCGCCAGCAGCCAGCTCGGGACAGGGGGCGCTGGCTACACCTTC
CDR3: CASSQLGTGGAGYTF
D: TRBD1
V: TRBV5-1
J: TRBJ1-2
size: NA

DNA: TGTGCTAGTGAAGACTACCAAGAGACCCAGTACTTC
CDR3: CASEDYQETQYF
D: NA
V: TRBV12-5
J: TRBJ2-5
size: once

DNA: TGTGCCAGCAGTTACCTTGGTTTATCGGCGCGGGAGCAGTACTTC
CDR3: CASSYLGLSAREQYF
D: NA
V: TRBV3-1/TRBV3-2
J: TRBJ2-7
size: NA

DNA: TGCAGCGTTTTCCGGCAGGGTGACGGTGAGCAGTTCTTC
CDR3: CSVFRQGDGEQFF
D: NA
V: TRBV29-1
J: TRBJ2-1
size: once

DNA: TGCGCCAGCAGCCCGGGGTACCGCACCGGGGAGCTGTTTTTT
CDR3: CASSPGYRTGELFF
D: NA
V: TRBV10-2
J: TRBJ2-2
size: few

DNA: TGTGCCAGTTCACAGGACAATTCCTACGAGCAGTACTTC
CDR3: CASSQDNSYEQYF
D: NA
V: TRBV9
J: TRBJ2-7
size: few

DNA: TGTGCCAGCAGCTTGGTTGTGGTAGCGGGAGAAGCGGAGCAGTTCTTC
CDR3: CASSLVVVAGEAEQFF
D: TRBD2
V: TRBV7-3
J: TRBJ2-1
size: NA

DNA: TGTGCCAGCAGCTTGGACTCGACTAATGAAAAACTGTTTTTT
CDR3: CASSLDSTNEKLFF
D: NA
V: TRBV5-8
J: TRBJ1-4
size: NA

DNA: TGCGCCAGCAGCCCGGGACTAGCGAGAACGCCCTACAATGAGCAGTTCTTC
CDR3: CASSPGLARTPYNEQFF
D: TRBD2
V: TRBV4-1
J: TRBJ2-1
size: NA

DNA: TGCGCCAGCAGTGAGAGAAACAGGGCAGAGACCCAGTACTTC
CDR3: CASSERNRAETQYF
D: NA
V: TRBV10-1
J: TRBJ2-5
size: once

DNA: TGTGCCAGCACTCCAAGCGGGGGTGGGGCCAACGTCCTGACTTTC
CDR3: CASTPSGGGANVLTF
D: TRBD2
V: TRBV28
J: TRBJ2-6
size: NA

DNA: TGTGCCAGCAAAACGCGGGGGGATACTAACTATGGCTACACCTTC
CDR3: CASKTRGDTNYGYTF
D: NA
V: TRBV27
J: TRBJ1-2
size: NA

DNA: TGTGCCATTGACAGCAACCTCTATGGCTACACCTTC
CDR3: CAIDSNLYGYTF
D: NA
V: TRBV28
J: TRBJ1-2
size: NA

DNA: TGTGCCAGCACCTCTAGCGGGAGCTTACAGACCCAGTACTTC
CDR3: CASTSSGSLQTQYF
D: TRBD2
V: TRBV6-5
J: TRBJ2-5
size: NA

DNA: TGCAGTGCTAGCAGGGTCCCTGAAGCTTTCTTT
CDR3: CSASRVPEAFF
D: NA
V: TRBV20-1
J: TRBJ1-1
size: NA

DNA: TGTGCCAGCAGTCCACCGGACAGCCCGAACACTGAAGCTTTCTTT
CDR3: CASSPPDSPNTEAFF
D: NA
V: TRBV28
J: TRBJ1-1
size: NA

DNA: TGTGCCAGCAGTACAAGACTAGCGGGAACTTACAATGAGCAGTTCTTC
CDR3: CASSTRLAGTYNEQFF
D: TRBD2
V: TRBV6-2/TRBV6-3
J: TRBJ2-1
size: few

DNA: TGTGCCAGCAGAAGCAGGGGGCTCGGTTCACCCCTCCACTTT
CDR3: CASRSRGLGSPLHF
D: TRBD1
V: TRBV27
J: TRBJ1-6
size: NA

DNA: TGTGCCAGCAGCCCCCAGCGGGAGTTGTCCCACGAGCAGTACTTC
CDR3: CASSPQRELSHEQYF
D: TRBD2
V: TRBV4-2
J: TRBJ2-7
size: NA

DNA: TGTGCCAGCAGCCGACAGTCGTCGAACACCGGGGAGCTGTTTTTT
CDR3: CASSRQSSNTGELFF
D: NA
V: TRBV2
J: TRBJ2-2
size: NA

DNA: TGTGCCAGTAGTATCCCGACGACAGGGCTGTCCAATCAGCCCCAGCATTTT
CDR3: CASSIPTTGLSNQPQHF
D: TRBD1
V: TRBV19
J: TRBJ1-5
size: NA

DNA: TGTGCCAGCAGTACCCGGGACAGGGGGCAGGTCGAGCAGTACTTC
CDR3: CASSTRDRGQVEQYF
D: TRBD1
V: TRBV28
J: TRBJ2-7
size: NA

DNA: TGTGCCACCAGCAGAGCTGGGCTACCAGGCGAGCAGTACTTC
CDR3: CATSRAGLPGEQYF
D: NA
V: TRBV15
J: TRBJ2-7
size: NA